These 4 T cell receptor beta chains originate from one sample sequenced in a study of blood T cell repertoires in COVID-19. Clones were sequenced by immunoSEQ multiplex PCR, and TCRdb holds only the in-frame ones, with some missing. The sample lists hundreds of thousands of clones, 88% occurring once. The specimen sequenced was PBMCs or T cells enriched from blood (not recorded which). The receptor source for this set is a woman in her twenties or thirties who had recovered from COVID-19.

This clone was observed once. The chain links TRBV5-5 to TRBJ2-2, with a tentative D call TRBD2 (6 bases). The germline V and J ends were trimmed by 3 bases and 2 bases, with 14 bases remaining between them. This CDR3 is 16 amino acids long. Germline V gene sequence: CDR1 SGHKS, CDR2 YYEKEE (reference sequence). The CDR3 DNA reads TGTGCCAGCAGCTCCTACGGCGGGGATAACACCGGGGAGCTGTTTTTT. This codes for CASSSYGGDNTGELFF. The full variable domain, rest sourced from reference TRBV5-5 and TRBJ2-2, is DAGVTQSPTHLIKTRGQQVTLRCSPISGHKSVSWYQQVLGQGPQFIFQYYEKEERGRGNFPDRFSARQFPNYSSELNVNALLLGDSALYLCASSSYGGDNTGELFFGEGSRLTVL.

This clone showed up just once. The CDR3 sequence is CASSEFKGGQETQYF. CDR3 nucleotide sequence: TGTGCCAGCAGTGAATTCAAAGGAGGGCAAGAGACCCAGTACTTC. V and J are TRBV25-1 and TRBJ2-5, with D possibly being TRBD2 (6 bases). Germline CDR1 reads MGHDK; CDR2 reads SYGVNS. This CDR3 spans 15 amino acids. Between the trimmed V and J ends, which lost 1 base and 2 bases, there was a span of 11 bases.

The chain is built from TRBV10-3 and TRBJ1-6, with TRBD1 matching over 8 bases. V lost 3 bases to trimming and J lost 0 bases; unmatched junction nucleotides: 7. The CDR3 length is 18 residues. Per germline, CDR1 ENHRY and CDR2 SYGVKD. The CDR3 loop is CAISDRTGSSSYNSPLHF. CDR3 sequence (DNA): TGTGCCATCAGTGACAGGACAGGGTCGAGCTCCTATAATTCACCCCTCCACTTT.

The rearrangement links TRBV7-3 to TRBJ2-1; TRBD1 aligns across 10 bases. The germline V gene encodes CDR1 SGHTA and CDR2 FQGTGA. J lost 10 bases, V lost 5 bases, and 8 bases had no gene match. This CDR3 contains 14 residues. CDR3 region: CASSNRDRGPEQFF. The CDR3 nucleotides are TGTGCCAGCAGCAACCGGGACAGGGGCCCCGAGCAGTTCTTC. The whole variable domain, remainder taken from reference TRBV7-3 and TRBJ2-1, is GAGVSQTPSNKVTEKGKYVELRCDPISGHTALYWYRQSLGQGPEFLIYFQGTGAADDSGLPNDRFFAVRPEGSVSTLKIQRTERGDSAVYLCASSNRDRGPEQFFGPGTRLTVL.